The source of this T cell receptor beta chain is a study of T cell responses to AZD1222 COVID-19 vaccine. Study-level results: White British people made up most donors, females outnumbered males, and clonal diversity was possibly underestimated.

Assay: immunoSEQ multiplex PCR; the TCRdb copy retains only in-frame clones and omits some. Of 180,000 or so clones listed, approximately 90% are singletons. With regard to this clone: Its target is not known.

Trimming removed 4 bases from V and 0 bases from J, with 11 bases in between. The germline V gene has CDR1 SGDLS and CDR2 YYNGEE. The CDR3 sequence is 15 residues long. This sample comprised peripheral blood, obtained 28 days after the second AZD1222 dose. This clonotype originated in an adult who received the AZD1222 COVID-19 vaccine. This chain connects TRBV9 to TRBJ2-1; perhaps TRBD1 as D (5 bases). This CDR3 is CASSYRGNSYNEQFF. In nucleotides, the CDR3 is TGTGCCAGCAGCTATAGGGGCAACTCCTACAATGAGCAGTTCTTC.